This T cell receptor beta chain was documented in a study of beta chain features in type 1 diabetes. Regarding the study as a whole: Across patients, naive, central memory and Treg TCRB repertoires exhibited apparently greater similarity than was observed across healthy donors. In cDNA sequencing, cells with high TCR expression could be over-represented. Type 1 diabetes patients had TCRB CDR3s that were shorter (moderately but significantly so) in all four CD4+ subsets.

As concerns this clone: Its specificity is not known.

The V and J ends lost 4 bases and 0 bases, in that order; junction bases with no gene match: 2. CDR3 length: 15 amino acids. Germline-derived CDR1 and CDR2 are SGHRS and YFSETQ. Purity exceeding 95% was reached by all sorted populations. As every portion of the isolated RNA was reverse transcribed, the sequencing read expressed TCRB transcripts. It was found that naive, central memory and regulatory T cell samples averaged about 3.57 million reads. Assay used: immunoSEQ multiplex PCR; TCRdb lists only in-frame clones, some missing. Among about 45,000 clones listed, roughly 70% were seen once. The chain carries TRBV5-1 and TRBJ2-2; 8 nucleotides match TRBD1. Sequences were obtained from Tregs from blood. The TCR sequence derives from a woman under 30 with type 1 diabetes. The CDR3 DNA reads TGCGCCAGCAGCAGGGGACAGGCGAACACCGGGGAGCTGTTTTTT. Protein: CASSRGQANTGELFF.